This T cell receptor beta chain is drawn from a study of shared clonotypes between healthy human individuals. Data came from immunoSEQ multiplex PCR; TCRdb stores just in-frame clones and leaves some out. This table has more than 400,000 clones, approximately 95% appearing once. Regarding this clone: What it binds is unknown.

Regarding the study as a whole: Generation probability values for non-shared clonotypes were lower than those for clonotypes shared by all four donors.

The specimen was naive CD4+ T cells sorted from blood. Subset indicated: CD45RA+ positively selected. The clonotype was recovered from a woman in her twenties or thirties in good health.

CDR3 bases: TGTGCCTGGAGTCCTCGGGGACAGGGCCACGAGCAGTACTTC. Amino acid sequence: CAWSPRGQGHEQYF. This chain uses TRBV30 with TRBJ2-5, with 9 bases aligning to TRBD1. The last part of the DNA fits TRBJ2-7 better; the J call may be wrong. Germline V CDR1 and CDR2: GTSNPN, SVGIG (reference sequence). This CDR3 region has 14 residues.